This entry concerns a single TCR beta chain. In its sample, this clone was seen once. There is no known antigen for this receptor. No base-level quality is on record; no much larger clone is a single base apart. The sample comes from a study of T cells in localized non-small cell lung cancer (dated by TCRdb to 2018 to 2021). Looking at the study overall: The study analyzed T cell repertoires of over 200 early-stage NSCLC patients, comparing tumors and uninvolved tumor-adjacent lungs. Of the NSCLC patients, 120 to 150 were male and roughly 110 were female, and the mean age was approximately 66 years. All 220 or so NSCLC patients in the cohort were treatment-naive and had localized lung tumors that were resected.

V is trimmed back by 4 bases and J by 4 bases, and the junction contains 16 bases that no gene match accounts for. Via the germline V gene, CDR1 is SQVTM and CDR2 ANQGSEA. The cysteine opens and the phenylalanine closes a CDR3 of 16 amino acids. Just the 48-base CDR3 DNA is kept, in frame starting at base 1. The immunoSEQ Assay was used to sequence TCR beta CDR3 regions from DNA. On the study's bioinformatics: To compute T cell density, TCR beta template counts were normalized to usable DNA, which was estimated by amplifying housekeeping genes. Richness was estimated using the preseqR package, with extrapolation to 400,000 templates for PBMC samples and to 120,000 templates for tissue samples. Clonality was calculated as one minus Pielou's evenness. To identify tissue-enriched TCRs, differential abundance testing was run on productive amino-acid clonotypes with a minimum total count of 5 and an alpha of 0.1. The Jaccard Index and the Morisita Overlap Index were used to measure how much the repertoires overlapped between compartments. GLIPH grouped TCR beta CDR3s together with public tetramer-defined viral CDR3s, and a viral motif had to include at least three viral sequences and show V-gene enrichment. Held by TCRdb, this immuneACCESS table contains in-frame sequences only and omits some clones. Under half of the omission traces to an unresolved V gene where checked; the cause of the rest is unknown. The D gene and trimming were derived from the DNA, and the V and J assignments and clone size from that table. The sample table records around 64,000 clones; roughly 90% of these occur just once. In total, the top ten clones hold approximately 20% of the sample.

At diagnosis, tumor, uninvolved tumor-adjacent lung and peripheral blood were collected and then preserved as a mix of FFPE and fresh-frozen material. For TCR repertoire profiling, blood samples were analyzed as peripheral blood mononuclear cells. Overall study outcomes, separate from this receptor: Because multi-region tumor sequencing was not performed, intratumor heterogeneity could not be ruled out. A median of approximately 55 of the top 100 tumor clones were detected in paired uninvolved adjacent lung, and some 28 of these tumor clones were also found among the top 100 clones of the paired uninvolved adjacent lung. Because of the exploratory design, TCR variables were selected using unadjusted p-values without false-discovery rate correction. Longer overall survival was associated with higher blood T cell density, whereas shorter survival was associated with higher adjacent-lung clonality. Uninvolved tumor-adjacent lung showed the highest T cell clonality, higher than tumor, which suggests more focused antigenic responses in the uninvolved tumor-adjacent lung.

The rearrangement combines TRBV29-1 with TRBJ2-7; TRBD2 lines up with 7 middle nucleotides. The input for sequencing was peripheral blood, taken before any cancer treatment. This sequence was found in a man between 35 and 75 years old with stage I lung adenocarcinoma. The base sequence is TGCAGCGTTGTAGGGCTAGCGGCCGCAGGACTTTACGAGCAGTACTTC. It codes for CSVVGLAAAGLYEQYF.